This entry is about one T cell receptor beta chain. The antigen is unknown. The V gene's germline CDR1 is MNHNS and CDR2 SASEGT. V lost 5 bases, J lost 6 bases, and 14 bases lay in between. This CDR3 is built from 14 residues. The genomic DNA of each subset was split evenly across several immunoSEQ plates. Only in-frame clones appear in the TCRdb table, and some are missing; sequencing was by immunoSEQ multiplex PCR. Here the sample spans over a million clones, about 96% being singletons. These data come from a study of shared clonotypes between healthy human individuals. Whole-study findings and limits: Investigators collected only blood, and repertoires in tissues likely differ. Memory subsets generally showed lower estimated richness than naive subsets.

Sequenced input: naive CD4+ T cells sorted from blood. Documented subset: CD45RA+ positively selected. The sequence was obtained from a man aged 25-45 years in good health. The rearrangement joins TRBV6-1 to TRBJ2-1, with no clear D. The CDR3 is CASSPQAATNEQFF. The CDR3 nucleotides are TGTGCCAGCAGTCCCCAGGCCGCCACCAATGAGCAGTTCTTC.